This is a list of T cell receptor beta chains from one sample in a study of ipilimumab plus nivolumab after autologous stem cell transplantation. Profiled with immunoSEQ multiplex PCR; TCRdb holds only in-frame clones, not every one. The sample lists tens of thousands of clones, 80% to 95% occurring once. Sequencing was performed on PBMCs, taken in a trial of ipilimumab plus nivolumab as post-transplant consolidation. Every receptor here comes from a male donor with multiple myeloma. The conserved cysteine and the conserved F or W are not part of the CDR3 here. Fields, in order: V gene, J gene, CDR3 protein.

TRBV28	TRBJ2-7	ASRPGLASYEQY
TRBV7-3	TRBJ2-1	ASSPGQVNVNEQF
TRBV7-2	TRBJ1-2	ASSLEGANYGYT
TRBV7-6	TRBJ1-2	ASSLAGGAVSGYT
TRBV15	TRBJ1-6	ATSRGEGNSPLH
TRBV30	TRBJ2-2	AWRRDSNTGELF
TRBV7-3	TRBJ2-1	ASGTSGRDNEQF
TRBV5-1	TRBJ1-4	ASSAEQGAGEKLF
TRBV28	TRBJ2-7	ASSYRLAGGKLYEQY
TRBV7-6	TRBJ2-3	ASSLARTGKNTQY
TRBV9	TRBJ2-3	ASSVAHADTQY
TRBV15	TRBJ2-2	ATSRYGTGELF
TRBV5-6	TRBJ2-3	ASSLLAGGTDTQY